Listed below are T cell receptor beta chains from one sample, sequenced in a study of identical twins. Each CDR3 protein gets one entry after TCRdb re-called the 5' RACE reads with MiXCR. The sample shows 510,000 or so distinct CDR3 sequences, roughly 15% of them seen only once. The sample was also reused in another study, on yellow fever vaccine responses in identical twins.

Sequenced input: CD4+ T cells sorted from blood. These TCRs come from a young woman in good health. The CDR3 runs from the conserved cysteine through the conserved F or W. A D gene is named only where the DNA matches it firmly. Where a row states a size, it is once, few, many or the class of an expanded clone; other rows omit it.

clone size	J gene	D gene	V gene	CDR3 DNA	CDR3 protein
.	TRBJ2-2	TRBD2	TRBV11-3	TGTGCCAGCAGCTTCACTAGCGGGAGCCCCGGGGAGCTGTTTTTT	CASSFTSGSPGELFF
few	TRBJ1-1	.	TRBV29-1	TGCAGCGGGAAGACAGATCTCTCAATGAACACTGAAGCTTTCTTT	CSGKTDLSMNTEAFF
few	TRBJ1-2	.	TRBV5-1	TGCGCCAGCAGCTTGGCCATGTTTTCCTATGGCTACACCTTC	CASSLAMFSYGYTF
.	TRBJ2-5	.	TRBV5-6	TGTGCCAGCAGCTTATCGACAGGCTTAGAGACCCAGTACTTC	CASSLSTGLETQYF
.	TRBJ2-6	.	TRBV15	TGTGCCACCAGCAGAGATATGGGTCGCTCTGGGGCCAACGTCCTGACTTTC	CATSRDMGRSGANVLTF
few	TRBJ2-7	TRBD1	TRBV20-1	TGCAGTGCAGCCGGGACAGGGTCCTACGAGCAGTACTTC	CSAAGTGSYEQYF
.	TRBJ2-5	TRBD1	TRBV10-1	TGCGCCAGCAGTGCAGGGGGCTCATCGGAGACCCAGTACTTC	CASSAGGSSETQYF
many	TRBJ1-1	TRBD1	TRBV5-1	TGCGCCAGCAGCACGGGACAGGGTGAAGAAGCTTTCTTT	CASSTGQGEEAFF
.	TRBJ2-1	.	TRBV3-1	TGTGCCAGCAGCACATCTGGAGGAACAAATGAGCAGTTCTTC	CASSTSGGTNEQFF
few	TRBJ1-1	.	TRBV20-1	TGCAGTGCTAGACCCCCAGGATACACTGAAGCTTTCTTT	CSARPPGYTEAFF
few	TRBJ2-1	.	TRBV2	TGTGCCAGCCTGTATGGGCTAGCCGATGAGCAGTTCTTC	CASLYGLADEQFF
few	TRBJ2-5	.	TRBV11-2	TGTGCCAGCAGCTGGAGTCTCGGGGAGACCCAGTACTTC	CASSWSLGETQYF
.	TRBJ2-3	TRBD2	TRBV6-5	TGTGCCAGCAGTTCGGGACTACTAATTAACACAGATACGCAGTATTTT	CASSSGLLINTDTQYF
few	TRBJ2-5	.	TRBV5-6	TGTGCCAGCAGCTTGGTCAGGGGCCAAGAGACCCAGTACTTC	CASSLVRGQETQYF
once	TRBJ2-2	TRBD2	TRBV12-3/TRBV12-4	TGTGCCAGCAGTTTATTTCACATAGCGGGTGTGACCGGGGAGCTGTTTTTT	CASSLFHIAGVTGELFF
few	TRBJ1-4	TRBD1	TRBV25-1	TGTGCCAGCAGTGACCCGGGACAGGGAGATAATGAAAAACTGTTTTTT	CASSDPGQGDNEKLFF